The 10 T cell receptor beta chains listed next were all sequenced from one sample in a study of T cell responses to AZD1222 COVID-19 vaccine. The protocol was immunoSEQ multiplex PCR, while the TCRdb copy is restricted to in-frame clones and leaves out a portion. The sample contains 100,000 or so clones, less than 90% of which appear only once. The material sequenced was peripheral blood, taken on day 0 of AZD1222 vaccination. Every receptor here comes from an adult in good health.

The chain is built from TRBV19 and TRBJ2-7, with D possibly called TRBD1 or TRBD2 (5 bases each). With 1 base removed from V and 9 bases from J, the gap between germline ends came to 13 bases. CDR1 LNHDA and CDR2 SQIVND come from the germline V gene (reference sequence). The CDR3 runs 13 residues. Here the CDR3 reads CASSIGDDTTQYF. As DNA, the CDR3 is TGTGCCAGTAGTATAGGGGACGATACCACGCAGTACTTC. Looking up the rest from reference TRBV19 and TRBJ2-7 gives the full variable domain: DGGITQSPKYLFRKEGQNVTLSCEQNLNHDAMYWYRQDPGQGLRLIYYSQIVNDFQKGDIAEGYSVSREKKESFPLTVTSAQKNPTAFYLCASSIGDDTTQYFGPGTRLTVT.

The chain uses TRBV7-3 and TRBJ1-2, with 7 bases that match TRBD1. There are 15 residues in the CDR3. With 1 base clipped from V and 5 bases from J, the junction kept 7 bases outside the gene matches. Per germline, CDR1 SGHTA and CDR2 FQGTGA. CDR3 nucleotides: TGTGCCAGCAGCTTAAGGGGGGACAGCCAATATGGCTACACCTTC. This codes for CASSLRGDSQYGYTF.

The chain combines TRBV7-2 with TRBJ2-2; D ambiguous. The ends were cut back, 8 bases at V and 0 bases at J, with 7 bases in the middle. In germline, CDR1 is SGHTA, CDR2 FQGNSA. The CDR3 is 13 amino acids. The DNA of the CDR3 is TGTGCCAGCGGACGGGCGAACACCGGGGAGCTGTTTTTT. Its translation: CASGRANTGELFF. The complete variable domain, with remaining parts taken from reference TRBV7-2 and TRBJ2-2, reads GAGVSQSPSNKVTEKGKDVELRCDPISGHTALYWYRQSLGQGLEFLIYFQGNSAPDKSGLPSDRFSAERTGGSVSTLTIQRTQQEDSAVYLCASGRANTGELFFGEGSRLTVL.

V is TRBV6-5 and J is TRBJ2-7; TRBD1 is a possible D gene (6 bases). V lost 4 bases to trimming and J lost 5 bases, with 15 bases between them. CDR3 length: 14 residues. Germline V CDR1 and CDR2: MNHEY, SVGAGI. CDR3 sequence (DNA): TGTGCCAGCAGTTTCACAGGGCGTTTCGACGAGCAGTACTTC. Translating it yields CASSFTGRFDEQYF.

The gene calls are TRBV3-1 (or the pseudogene TRBV3-2) and TRBJ1-2; TRBD1 is a possible D gene (5 bases). The V end was cut by 1 base, the J end by 2 bases, with 8 bases between. Germline assignment: CDR1 LGHDT and CDR2 YNNKEL (reference sequence). The CDR3 covers 14 residues. The CDR3 protein is CASSQVGPNYGYTF. DNA for the CDR3: TGTGCCAGCAGCCAAGTGGGACCCAACTATGGCTACACCTTC.

The CDR3 loop reads CASSHLRDRDYGYTF. The DNA for the CDR3 is TGCGCCAGCAGCCATCTCCGCGACAGGGACTATGGCTACACCTTC. The V call is TRBV4-1, the J call TRBJ1-2; TRBD1 matches 7 bases. The CDR3 is made up of 15 amino acids. The V segment lost 3 bases and the J segment 3 bases; nucleotides outside the gene matches: 7. Germline assignment: CDR1 MGHRA and CDR2 YSYEKL.

CDR3 in DNA: TGTGTCAGTTCGCCCTGGGACTTTTCCCCCTACGAGCAGTACTTC. It codes for CVSSPWDFSPYEQYF. The rearrangement joins TRBV7-5 to TRBJ2-7; TRBD2 reflects the table's D call only, with no check against the DNA. TRBV7-5 corresponds to a pseudogene. This CDR3 is 15 amino acids long.

The CDR3 DNA reads as TGTGCCTGGAGTGGGATTCGCGGTAGCAATCAGCCCCAGCATTTT. This codes for CAWSGIRGSNQPQHF. This chain connects TRBV30 to TRBJ1-5, with D unclear. CDR3 length: 15 amino acids. V lost 1 base and J 0 bases, leaving 10 bases between the germline ends. Germline V gene lookup returns CDR1 GTSNPN and CDR2 SVGIG (reference sequence).

The J gene is TRBJ1-2, the V gene TRBV5-1; tentatively, D is TRBD1 (5 bases). Trimming took off 0 bases at V and 4 bases at J, with 10 bases between the two ends. Germline V gene lookup returns CDR1 SGHRS and CDR2 YFSETQ. CDR3 length equals 14 residues. The CDR3 loop is CASSLGRGFYGYTF. The CDR3 DNA follows: TGCGCCAGCAGCTTGGGTCGGGGCTTCTATGGCTACACCTTC.

The gene calls are TRBV12-5 and TRBJ1-1; D remains unclear. CDR1 LGHNT and CDR2 FRNRAP come from the germline V gene. The CDR3 is made up of 12 amino acids. V was cut by 3 bases and J by 5 bases, with 7 bases left in between. In nucleotides, the CDR3 is TGTGCTAGTGGTTTCTCGGGAACTGAAGCTTTCTTT. It codes for CASGFSGTEAFF.